Following are 5 T cell receptor beta chains from one sample sequenced in a study of blood T cell repertoires in COVID-19. TCRdb's copy holds only in-frame clones and misses some; the assay was immunoSEQ multiplex PCR. The sample records 150,000 to 200,000 clones, 80% to 85% being singletons. Sequenced input: PBMCs or T cells enriched from blood (not recorded which). The receptors were gathered from a man between 65 and 79 years old who had been exposed to COVID-19.

CDR3 sequence reads: CASSELGLDYGYTF. CDR3 in DNA: TGTGCCAGCAGTGAACTGGGTCTAGACTATGGCTACACCTTC. The rearrangement joins TRBV2 to TRBJ1-2; D unresolved. CDR3 length equals 14 residues. Germline CDR1 SNHLY, CDR2 FYNNEI. Trimming shortened V by 2 bases and J by 3 bases, and 10 bases separated the two germline ends.

This rearrangement joins TRBV27 to TRBJ1-2, with D tentatively TRBD1 (6 bases). Germline V gives CDR1 MNHEY, CDR2 SMNVEV (reference sequence). Trimming cost V 0 bases and J 2 bases, with 10 bases left between them. This CDR3 contains 15 residues. CDR3 amino acids: CASSLSTGPNYGYTF. Here the CDR3 DNA reads TGTGCCAGCAGTTTATCAACAGGGCCCAACTATGGCTACACCTTC.

This clone came up a few times. The V and J genes are TRBV11-2 and TRBJ1-1; unclear D gene. Trimming left V 5 bases short and J 11 bases short, with 15 bases between. CDR1 is SGHAT, CDR2 FQNNGV, per germline. The CDR3 extends over 12 amino acids. DNA for the CDR3: TGTGCCAGCAGCGTCGGGGAGCGTGGGGCTTTCTTT. Residues: CASSVGERGAFF.

The rearrangement uses TRBV28 and TRBJ1-5, with D maybe TRBD1 (5 bases). The length of the CDR3 is 13 residues. CDR1 and CDR2 from the germline V gene are MDHEN and SYDVKM. Deletions cut 7 bases from V and 3 bases from J, with 10 bases between. The CDR3 sequence: CASTRQNNQPQHF. As DNA, the CDR3 is TGTGCCAGCACCCGACAGAACAATCAGCCCCAGCATTTT.

This chain joins TRBV28 and TRBJ2-3, with TRBD2 matching 11 bases. The CDR3 extends over 13 amino acids. Germline values: CDR1 MDHEN, CDR2 SYDVKM. Trimming removed 10 bases from V and 10 bases from J; junction bases left unmatched: 10. This CDR3 is CATWPGLAASQYF. DNA for the CDR3: TGTGCCACATGGCCGGGACTAGCGGCATCGCAGTATTTT.